The T cell receptor beta chain under discussion was sequenced for a study of breast tumors, draining lymph nodes, adjacent tissues. The V gene lost 0 bases and the J gene lost 6 bases, with 6 bases spanning the gap. Germline loops: CDR1 MNHEY, CDR2 SMNVEV (reference sequence). CDR3 length: 13 amino acids. The lymph nodes were axillary draining lymph nodes from breast cancer patients. Using its own MiXCR run on the multiplex PCR reads, TCRdb lists one record per CDR3 protein. Here the sample spans about 89,000 distinct CDR3 sequences, roughly 28% being singletons. Overall study findings and caveats: Luminal-like breast cancer showed significantly higher tumor–nontumor repertoire similarity than basal-like.

This clonotype was seen only a few times. The antigen remains unidentified. Material for sequencing was axillary lymph node tissue. The V call is TRBV27, the J call TRBJ2-1, with no clear D. The TCR was taken from a female donor with breast cancer. Some clones in this sample may be carry-over from other donors' samples. CDR3 bases: TGTGCCAGCAGTTTATCTTGGGTCAATGAGCAGTTCTTC. Translated: CASSLSWVNEQFF.